Following are 8 T cell receptor beta chains from one sample sequenced in a study of control samples from healthy donors and cancer patients. The data were produced by immunoSEQ multiplex PCR, yet TCRdb's version contains in-frame clones alone and is incomplete. There are more than 75,000 clones in the sample; around 80% occur only once, and 8% to 11% lies in the top ten. Sequencing was carried out using blood. The receptors come from a woman in her 30s in good health.

The chain couples TRBV10-1 to TRBJ2-7, with D unclear. V lost 8 bases and J lost 0, with 11 bases in between. This CDR3 is built from 13 residues. In germline, CDR1 is WNHNN, CDR2 SYGVQD (reference sequence). CDR3 region: CASLRASSYEQYF. The CDR3 nucleotides read TGCGCCAGCCTCCGAGCAAGCTCCTACGAGCAGTACTTC.

The J gene is TRBJ2-2, the V gene TRBV6-5; D not resolved. This CDR3 is 14 amino acids long. CDR1 and CDR2 from the germline V gene are MNHEY and SVGAGI. The V and J ends lost 6 bases and 0 bases respectively, with 8 bases between them. DNA of the CDR3: TGTGCCAGCAGGACGCCCGCGAACACCGGGGAGCTGTTTTTT. Protein: CASRTPANTGELFF.

V gene TRBV6-5 combines with J gene TRBJ1-4; no definite D call. CDR3 size: 13 residues. The germline V and J ends were trimmed by 6 bases and 14 bases, with 19 bases remaining between them. From germline, CDR1 is MNHEY and CDR2 SVGAGI. CDR3 amino acids: CASRKRSAIRLFF. The CDR3 DNA reads TGTGCCAGCAGAAAAAGATCCGCTATTCGGCTGTTTTTT.

The chain recombines TRBV30 with TRBJ1-4; 7 bases are shared with TRBD1. CDR3 length equals 14 residues. Unmatched junction bases numbered 8, after V lost 2 bases and J lost 8 bases. The germline gives CDR1 GTSNPN, CDR2 SVGIG (reference sequence). CDR3: CAWSQGGRDEKLFF. In nucleotides, the CDR3 is TGTGCCTGGAGTCAGGGGGGCAGGGACGAAAAACTGTTTTTT.

The chain is built from TRBV14 and TRBJ2-1, with 8 positions matching TRBD2. V shed 4 bases and J 0 bases; nucleotides not matched to a gene: 5. The germline gives CDR1 SGHDN, CDR2 FVKESK. CDR3 size: 16 residues. CDR3 bases: TGTGCCAGCAGCCCCTTCGCGGGGGGCTCCTACAATGAGCAGTTCTTC. The encoded protein is CASSPFAGGSYNEQFF.

The chain recombines TRBV5-5 with TRBJ1-1, with D possibly being TRBD1 (5 bases). Trimming left V 5 bases short and J 4 bases short, with 24 bases between. The CDR3 covers 17 residues. The germline V gene has CDR1 SGHKS and CDR2 YYEKEE (reference sequence). The CDR3 DNA follows: TGTGCCAGCAGTTTTGCAGGGTTGGGGAAAAAAACCACTGAAGCTTTCTTT. Residues: CASSFAGLGKKTTEAFF.

The rearrangement uses TRBV21-1 and TRBJ2-7; TRBD2, the D gene given by the table, was not confirmed from the DNA. TRBV21-1 is a recognized pseudogene. The CDR3 spans 12 residues. The CDR3 here is CASSCRGPLGHF. The CDR3 DNA reads as TGTGCCAGCAGCTGCCGAGGGCCTCTCGGGCACTTC.

The rearrangement links TRBV6-5 to TRBJ1-6; 7 bases match TRBD1. The ends lost 6 bases at V and 6 bases at J; junction bases unmatched: 5. This CDR3 contains 14 residues. Per the germline V gene, CDR1 is MNHEY and CDR2 is SVGAGI. The CDR3 nucleotides are TGTGCCAGCAGATCGGGACAGATTAATTCACCCCTCCACTTT. Translated, it gives CASRSGQINSPLHF.